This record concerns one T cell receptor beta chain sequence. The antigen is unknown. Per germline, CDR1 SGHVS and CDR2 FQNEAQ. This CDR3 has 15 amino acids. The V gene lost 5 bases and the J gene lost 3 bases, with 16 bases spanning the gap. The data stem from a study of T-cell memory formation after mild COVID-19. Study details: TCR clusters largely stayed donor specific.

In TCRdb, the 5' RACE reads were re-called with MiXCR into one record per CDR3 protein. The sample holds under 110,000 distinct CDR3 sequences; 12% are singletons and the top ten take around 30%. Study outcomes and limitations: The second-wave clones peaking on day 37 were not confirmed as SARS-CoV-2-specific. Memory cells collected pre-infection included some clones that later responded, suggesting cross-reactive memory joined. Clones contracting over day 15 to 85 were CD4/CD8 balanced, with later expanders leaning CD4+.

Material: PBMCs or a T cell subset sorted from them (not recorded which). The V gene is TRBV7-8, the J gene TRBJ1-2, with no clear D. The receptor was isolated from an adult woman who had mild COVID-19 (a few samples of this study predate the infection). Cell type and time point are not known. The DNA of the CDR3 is TGTGCCAGCAGCACTAGTTGGGATTTGGACTATGGCTACACCTTC. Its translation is CASSTSWDLDYGYTF.